These 24 T cell receptor beta chains were sequenced from one sample in a study of identical twins. Each CDR3 protein gets one entry after TCRdb re-called the 5' RACE reads with MiXCR. This table holds about 660,000 distinct CDR3 sequences, more than 6.5% found once. This sample was also put to use in a study of yellow fever vaccine responses in identical twins.

Input material: PBMCs. The receptors here all came from a woman under 30 in good health.

V usage is TRBV7-2 and J usage is TRBJ2-2; 7 nucleotides align to TRBD1. The V gene's germline CDR1 is SGHTA and CDR2 FQGNSA. V shed 3 bases, J shed 4 bases, and the junction held 8 bases outside the gene matches. The CDR3 sequence is 16 residues long. CDR3 DNA sequence: TGTGCCAGCAGCTTGACAGGGCGAATGATCACCGGGGAGCTGTTTTTT. Amino acid sequence: CASSLTGRMITGELFF.

This clonotype was detected many times. V and J are TRBV25-1 and TRBJ2-3; tentative D call: TRBD2 (5 bases). This CDR3 spans 13 amino acids. V dropped 5 bases and J dropped 6 bases, with 12 bases sitting between them. Germline CDR1 is MGHDK and CDR2 is SYGVNS. CDR3 DNA sequence: TGTGCCAGCAGTCCGGCGGGCCACGATACGCAGTATTTT. It is translated as CASSPAGHDTQYF.

This clonotype was observed many times. The genes are TRBV9 and TRBJ2-3, with TRBD2 matching 8 bases. This CDR3 is built from 16 residues. CDR1 and CDR2 from the germline V gene are SGDLS and YYNGEE. Losses at the gene ends were 0 bases for V and 4 bases for J; bases not matched to a gene: 7. The CDR3 loop reads CASSVAPGGPSDTQYF. Written as DNA, the CDR3 is TGTGCCAGCAGCGTAGCCCCGGGGGGGCCTTCAGATACGCAGTATTTT.

The J gene is TRBJ2-3, the V gene TRBV7-9, with unresolved D. This CDR3 has 13 amino acids. V was cut by 5 bases and J by 2 bases, with 8 bases left in between. In germline, CDR1 is SEHNR, CDR2 FQNEAQ (reference sequence). CDR3 in amino acids: CASSLLTTDTQYF. CDR3 bases: TGTGCCAGCAGCCTCTTGACCACAGATACGCAGTATTTT.

J is TRBJ2-1 and V is TRBV6-2 or TRBV6-3; D not resolved. Germline loops: CDR1 MNHEY, CDR2 SVGEGT. Deletions cut 7 bases from V and 7 bases from J, with 14 bases between. This CDR3 region has 13 residues. CDR3 sequence: CASTEPPKNEQFF. In DNA, the CDR3 is TGTGCCAGCACTGAACCCCCAAAGAATGAGCAGTTCTTC.

This clonotype appeared once. The chain links TRBV20-1 to TRBJ2-7; D unclear. V was pared by 3 bases and J by 3 bases, with 12 bases between. The CDR3 spans 13 residues. Germline lookup yields CDR1 DFQATT and CDR2 SNEGSKA (reference sequence). CDR3 protein: CSASSAANYEQYF. Here the CDR3 DNA reads TGCAGTGCTAGCTCGGCAGCAAACTACGAGCAGTACTTC.

This clonotype showed up many times. The chain couples TRBV4-3 to TRBJ2-1; D uncertain. Trimming took 4 bases from V and 3 from J, leaving 10 bases between them. Germline V lookup: CDR1 LGHNA, CDR2 YSLEER. CDR3 length: 14 residues. CDR3 amino acids: CASSPKGNYNEQFF. CDR3 DNA: TGCGCCAGCAGCCCGAAGGGCAACTACAATGAGCAGTTCTTC.

This clonotype turned up a few times. The chain recombines TRBV5-1 with TRBJ2-3; D may be TRBD2 (7 bases). Germline loops: CDR1 SGHRS, CDR2 YFSETQ. Deletions cut 8 bases from V and 0 bases from J, with 16 bases between. This CDR3 is 15 amino acids long. DNA for the CDR3: TGCGCCAGTGGGGGGGCGGGCCAGAGCACAGATACGCAGTATTTT. Amino acid sequence: CASGGAGQSTDTQYF.

This clonotype was picked up many times. This chain links TRBV3-1 with TRBJ1-1; tentatively, D is TRBD1 (6 bases). The CDR3 contains 14 residues. Germline loops: CDR1 LGHDT, CDR2 YNNKEL (reference sequence). With 5 bases removed from V and 1 base from J, the gap between germline ends came to 11 bases. CDR3 nucleotide sequence: TGTGCCAGCAGCTACGGACAGAAGAACACTGAAGCTTTCTTT. This translates into CASSYGQKNTEAFF.

This clonotype was seen many times. The gene calls are TRBV5-1 and TRBJ2-5, with TRBD1 identical over 8 bases. V lost 3 bases and J lost 5; bases outside the gene matches: 3. CDR1 is SGHRS, CDR2 YFSETQ, per germline. CDR3 length equals 13 residues. In nucleotides, the CDR3 is TGCGCCAGCAGCTGGACAGGGAGCGAGACCCAGTACTTC. Its translation: CASSWTGSETQYF.

The chain recombines TRBV6-1 with TRBJ2-1, with a weak D call TRBD1 (6 bases). The CDR3 totals 14 residues. From germline, CDR1 is MNHNS and CDR2 SASEGT. Trimming removed 5 bases from V and 4 bases from J, with 12 bases in between. The CDR3 region has the DNA TGTGCCAGCAGTAAGATGGACAGTTACAATGAGCAGTTCTTC. This gives the protein CASSKMDSYNEQFF.

This clonotype was seen repeatedly, ten times or more. V and J are TRBV18 and TRBJ1-5; D unresolved. V lost 2 bases and J lost 1, with 6 bases in between. This CDR3 region has 14 residues. From germline, CDR1 is KGHSH and CDR2 LQKENI. CDR3 amino acids: CASSPADSNQPQHF. The CDR3 nucleotides are TGTGCCAGCTCACCAGCTGACAGCAATCAGCCCCAGCATTTT.

The CDR3, as DNA: TGCGCCAGCAGCTTGTTTCGTGTTAGCGGGGGCAGCACGGCCTACGAGCAGTACTTC. Translated: CASSLFRVSGGSTAYEQYF. The chain recombines TRBV5-1 with TRBJ2-7, with 9 bases aligning to TRBD2. The length of the CDR3 is 19 residues. Per germline, CDR1 SGHRS and CDR2 YFSETQ. Trimming removed 1 base from V and 2 bases from J; junction bases left unmatched: 16.

Many counts were recorded for this clonotype. The chain uses TRBV24-1 and TRBJ2-1; 16 positions agree with TRBD2. This CDR3 is built from 18 residues. Losses at the gene ends were 3 bases for V and 2 bases for J; bases not matched to a gene: 3. Germline lookup yields CDR1 KGHDR and CDR2 SFDVKD. The CDR3, as DNA: TGTGCCACCAGTGATCCAGGGACTAGCGGGAGGGCCTACAATGAGCAGTTCTTC. Translation gives CATSDPGTSGRAYNEQFF.

This clonotype showed up just a few times. The chain has TRBV18 and TRBJ1-1; D not resolved. The germline gives CDR1 KGHSH, CDR2 LQKENI. V lost 1 base and J lost 6, with 6 bases in between. This CDR3 comprises 12 residues. The CDR3 DNA reads as TGTGCCAGCTCACCACTGTTATCTGAAGCTTTCTTT. It codes for CASSPLLSEAFF.

The V call is TRBV11-2, the J call TRBJ2-3; D perhaps matches TRBD1 (6 bases). Trimming removed 4 bases from V and 9 bases from J, with 17 bases in between. This CDR3 has 14 amino acids. The germline CDR1 and CDR2 sequences are SGHAT and FQNNGV. CDR3 nucleotide sequence: TGTGCCAGCAGCTATGAAGGACAGCCCTGGACGCAGTATTTT. Its translation is CASSYEGQPWTQYF. The full variable domain, in which reference TRBV11-2 and TRBJ2-3 provide the parts outside the CDR3, is EAGVAQSPRYKIIEKRQSVAFWCNPISGHATLYWYQQILGQGPKLLIQFQNNGVVDDSQLPKDRFSAERLKGVDSTLKIQPAKLEDSAVYLCASSYEGQPWTQYFGPGTRLTVL.

This clonotype was observed a few times. J is TRBJ2-7 and V is TRBV29-1, with a tentative D call TRBD1 (6 bases). There are 11 residues in the CDR3. Germline V gives CDR1 SQVTM, CDR2 ANQGSEA. The ends were cut back, 4 bases at V and 11 bases at J, with 15 bases in the middle. The CDR3 DNA reads as TGCAGCGTTGTCTGGACAGAGGAGGAGTACTTC. It is translated as CSVVWTEEEYF.

This clonotype was found a few times. The J gene is TRBJ2-7, the V gene TRBV28; TRBD2 agrees at 9 bases. The CDR3 consists of 14 residues. Looked up from germline, CDR1 is MDHEN and CDR2 is SYDVKM. V lost 6 bases, J lost 6 bases, and 9 bases stayed unmatched. The CDR3, as DNA: TGTGCCAGCAGCCTTACTAGCGGGCCCCGCGAGCAGTACTTC. Translating gives CASSLTSGPREQYF. The entire variable domain, with the rest obtained from reference TRBV28 and TRBJ2-7, is as follows: DVKVTQSSRYLVKRTGEKVFLECVQDMDHENMFWYRQDPGLGLRLIYFSYDVKMKEKGDIPEGYSVSREKKERFSLILESASTNQTSMYLCASSLTSGPREQYFGPGTRLTVT.

The CDR3 sequence: CASSSRLAGAGETQYF. In nucleotides, the CDR3 is TGTGCCAGCAGCTCAAGACTAGCGGGAGCTGGAGAGACCCAGTACTTC. The chain combines TRBV9 with TRBJ2-5, with 12 bases that match TRBD2. The germline gives CDR1 SGDLS, CDR2 YYNGEE. The CDR3 sequence is 16 residues long. V lost 4 bases, J lost 4 bases, and 8 bases stayed unmatched.

This clonotype was seen a handful of times. The chain uses TRBV28 and TRBJ1-4, with D possibly matching TRBD1 (5 bases). This CDR3 is built from 14 residues. Germline-derived CDR1 and CDR2 are MDHEN and SYDVKM. V lost 5 bases and J lost 8, with 15 bases in between. DNA of the CDR3: TGTGCCAGCAGTCCCACGGGGGATGCGGAAAAACTGTTTTTT. Protein product: CASSPTGDAEKLFF. The full variable domain, its missing parts supplied by reference TRBV28 and TRBJ1-4, is DVKVTQSSRYLVKRTGEKVFLECVQDMDHENMFWYRQDPGLGLRLIYFSYDVKMKEKGDIPEGYSVSREKKERFSLILESASTNQTSMYLCASSPTGDAEKLFFGSGTQLSVL.

This chain connects TRBV6-5 to TRBJ1-4, with D perhaps matching TRBD1 (6 bases). The germline CDR1 and CDR2 sequences are MNHEY and SVGAGI. The CDR3 consists of 16 residues. Trimming stripped 0 bases from V and 3 bases from J, with 11 bases between. CDR3 nucleotide sequence: TGTGCCAGCAGTTACTCAGGCCCAGGGGCTAATGAAAAACTGTTTTTT. Translation gives CASSYSGPGANEKLFF.

This clonotype was observed many times. The rearrangement joins TRBV7-9 to TRBJ1-3; the match to TRBD1 covers 12 bases. The germline V gene has CDR1 SEHNR and CDR2 FQNEAQ (reference sequence). The V segment lost 5 bases and the J segment 5 bases; nucleotides outside the gene matches: 4. This CDR3 is built from 15 residues. This CDR3 reads CASSPGTGGRNTIYF. CDR3 in DNA: TGTGCCAGCAGCCCCGGGACAGGGGGCAGAAACACCATATATTTT. Full variable domain (outside the CDR3, taken from reference TRBV7-9 and TRBJ1-3): DTGVSQNPRHKITKRGQNVTFRCDPISEHNRLYWYRQTLGQGPEFLTYFQNEAQLEKSRLLSDRFSAERPKGSFSTLEIQRTEQGDSAMYLCASSPGTGGRNTIYFGEGSWLTVV.

The chain uses TRBV5-1 and TRBJ2-3, with 13 bases aligning to TRBD2. The ends lost 4 bases at V and 2 bases at J; junction bases unmatched: 4. This CDR3 contains 16 residues. Germline V lookup: CDR1 SGHRS, CDR2 YFSETQ. This CDR3 is CASSATSGGDTDTQYF. The CDR3 DNA is TGCGCCAGCAGCGCTACTAGCGGGGGGGACACAGATACGCAGTATTTT.

This clonotype showed up just a few times. The CDR3 reads CASSPSGEVRNEQFF. The CDR3 nucleotides read TGCGCCAGCAGCCCCTCAGGGGAGGTGAGGAATGAGCAGTTCTTC. The chain combines TRBV4-1 with TRBJ2-1; D possibly matches TRBD1 or TRBD2 (6 bases each). Trimming pared 4 bases from V and 7 bases from J, leaving 17 bases between. Germline V lookup: CDR1 MGHRA, CDR2 YSYEKL. The CDR3 covers 15 residues.